A selection of T cell receptor beta chains follows, all from one sample in a study of early T cells in non-severe SARS-CoV-2 infection. Each CDR3 protein gets one entry after TCRdb re-called the 5' RACE reads with MiXCR. The sample consists of more than 50,000 distinct CDR3 sequences, 13% of them appearing once. The sequencing used whole blood, collected at baseline. The receptors were sampled from an adult who was a healthcare worker with PCR-confirmed SARS-CoV-2 infection or an uninfected control (not recorded which). Each CDR3 is given without its conserved first and last residue. The order of the fields is J gene, V gene, CDR3 protein.

j_gene: TRBJ2-6
v_gene: TRBV7-2
CDR3aa: ASSPAPGRANVLT

j_gene: TRBJ2-2
v_gene: TRBV24-1
CDR3aa: ATRTSGRGDTGELF

j_gene: TRBJ2-1
v_gene: TRBV6-6
CDR3aa: ASTVANEQF

j_gene: TRBJ1-2
v_gene: TRBV2
CDR3aa: ASSGQGYGYT

j_gene: TRBJ1-5
v_gene: TRBV19
CDR3aa: ASSIGTASNQPQH

j_gene: TRBJ2-2
v_gene: TRBV7-3
CDR3aa: ASSPNYRDRGEIGTGELF

j_gene: TRBJ1-2
v_gene: TRBV29-1
CDR3aa: SVELSPGVYGYT

j_gene: TRBJ2-3
v_gene: TRBV28
CDR3aa: ASSSSGQGNADTQY

j_gene: TRBJ1-2
v_gene: TRBV3-1
CDR3aa: ASSLLDRRGYT

j_gene: TRBJ2-1
v_gene: TRBV20-1
CDR3aa: SAPAYIGYNEQF

j_gene: TRBJ2-7
v_gene: TRBV5-6
CDR3aa: ASSFRQAYEQY

j_gene: TRBJ2-7
v_gene: TRBV7-6
CDR3aa: ASSQGGLSSYEQY

j_gene: TRBJ2-2
v_gene: TRBV12-3/TRBV12-4
CDR3aa: ASSLARTGERRELF

j_gene: TRBJ2-7
v_gene: TRBV14
CDR3aa: ASSQDPLGPFLYEQY

j_gene: TRBJ2-7
v_gene: TRBV14
CDR3aa: ASSQGQGAYEQY

j_gene: TRBJ2-1
v_gene: TRBV28
CDR3aa: ASSRDEQF

j_gene: TRBJ1-1
v_gene: TRBV5-6
CDR3aa: ASGISAEAF

j_gene: TRBJ2-7
v_gene: TRBV2
CDR3aa: ASRSQGSYEQY

j_gene: TRBJ2-7
v_gene: TRBV20-1
CDR3aa: SATPDRRPYEQY

j_gene: TRBJ2-1
v_gene: TRBV29-1
CDR3aa: SVEGSWREGESFSYNEQF

j_gene: TRBJ1-3
v_gene: TRBV7-2
CDR3aa: ASSSTRASGNTIY

j_gene: TRBJ2-3
v_gene: TRBV2
CDR3aa: AIKGASGSTDTQY

j_gene: TRBJ2-5
v_gene: TRBV12-5
CDR3aa: ASGFAWSARSFGEETQY

j_gene: TRBJ1-4
v_gene: TRBV7-9
CDR3aa: ASYSDSEKLF

j_gene: TRBJ2-5
v_gene: TRBV7-2
CDR3aa: ASSLGGLQETQY

j_gene: TRBJ1-6
v_gene: TRBV5-5
CDR3aa: ASSRTTGSPLH

j_gene: TRBJ2-7
v_gene: TRBV19
CDR3aa: ASSTHRGGEQY

j_gene: TRBJ1-1
v_gene: TRBV28
CDR3aa: ASSLVVAGLNTEAF

j_gene: TRBJ2-5
v_gene: TRBV7-2
CDR3aa: ASSLGQGGSQETQY

j_gene: TRBJ2-7
v_gene: TRBV2
CDR3aa: AVRVIYEQY

j_gene: TRBJ2-7
v_gene: TRBV27
CDR3aa: ASSFGHEQY

j_gene: TRBJ2-2
v_gene: TRBV7-3
CDR3aa: ASSLTRNTGELF

j_gene: TRBJ1-1
v_gene: TRBV28
CDR3aa: ASSLLSSGNTEAF

j_gene: TRBJ1-4
v_gene: TRBV12-3/TRBV12-4
CDR3aa: ASSLVPREKLF

j_gene: TRBJ2-7
v_gene: TRBV28
CDR3aa: ASSHSGRLTYEQY

j_gene: TRBJ2-1
v_gene: TRBV6-2/TRBV6-3
CDR3aa: ASSPTRTSGRIGEQF

j_gene: TRBJ1-4
v_gene: TRBV9
CDR3aa: ASSAPSGGEKLF

j_gene: TRBJ1-1
v_gene: TRBV14
CDR3aa: ASSQLDRVETEAF

j_gene: TRBJ1-1
v_gene: TRBV7-2
CDR3aa: ASSSSPALNTEAF

j_gene: TRBJ1-5
v_gene: TRBV2
CDR3aa: ASSEAGQSYQPQH

j_gene: TRBJ2-5
v_gene: TRBV9
CDR3aa: ASSVESEETQY

j_gene: TRBJ1-5
v_gene: TRBV6-1
CDR3aa: ASSEGQTQH

j_gene: TRBJ1-4
v_gene: TRBV7-9
CDR3aa: ASLGANQGYEKLF

j_gene: TRBJ2-7
v_gene: TRBV28
CDR3aa: ASSYPSGTGFYEQY

j_gene: TRBJ1-1
v_gene: TRBV7-9
CDR3aa: ASSPWDREAF

j_gene: TRBJ2-1
v_gene: TRBV6-5
CDR3aa: ASSRDRGLAYNEQF

j_gene: TRBJ2-5
v_gene: TRBV29-1
CDR3aa: SVRPGGETQY

j_gene: TRBJ2-2
v_gene: TRBV29-1
CDR3aa: SVRTAFHTGELF

j_gene: TRBJ2-2
v_gene: TRBV7-9
CDR3aa: ASSSGTEYTGELF

j_gene: TRBJ1-5
v_gene: TRBV6-1
CDR3aa: ASSDRSSNQPQH